This TCR beta chain was sequenced for a study of T cells in women clearing cervical HPV infection. Broader study findings: Associations may precede or follow infection; HPV-specific or memory T cells were not isolated. A classifier using richness and V gene abundances reached an AUC of about 0.83.

The germline V gene has CDR1 LNHDA and CDR2 SQIVND (reference sequence). This CDR3 is 14 amino acids long. Clones were sequenced by immunoSEQ multiplex PCR, and TCRdb holds only the in-frame ones, with some missing. This sample's table reports more than 20,000 clones. In regard to this clone: What it binds is unknown. The CDR3 extends 3 residues past the end of the read, so its final part is completed from the germline J gene.

The V and J genes are TRBV19 and TRBJ2-3; D gene ambiguous. Sequenced sample: blood buffy coat. The receptor was derived from a woman aged 18 to 75 with a cervical HPV16 infection that either progressed to CIN3+ or cleared (not recorded which). CDR3 bases read: TGTGCCAGTAGTATGTGGAATAGCAATCAGCCG. It translates to CASSMWNSNQP. The full-length CDR3 reads as CASSMWNSNQPQYF.